This TCR beta chain was sequenced for a study of cytomegalovirus exposure and HLA in healthy donors (dated by TCRdb to between 2016 and 2019). General notes on the study: The 666 repertoires of the first cohort and the 120 validation repertoires were produced on the same platform, according to a later analysis. The study combined high-throughput TCR immunosequencing, statistical association of individual TCRs with disease status, and machine learning to predict cytomegalovirus infection status. The study aimed to test whether cataloging public T cell receptors could reveal signatures of past pathogen exposure. In addition to the first cohort of hundreds of subjects, a separate validation cohort of 120 different subjects was used. Overall study outcomes, separate from this receptor: Subsequent analysis determined that TCRs grouped into clusters in the first cohort also showed a tendency toward co-occurrence across the roughly 110 validation repertoires, and approximately 93% of cluster scores exceeded 0. A total of some 180 TCR beta chains were listed by the study as associated with cytomegalovirus. A few of the identified cytomegalovirus-associated TCR beta chains were confirmed in vitro to be specific for cytomegalovirus antigens. Cytomegalovirus status was reported to be diagnosed by the classifier with high specificity and sensitivity in both the original and validation cohorts. A later analysis lacked HLA typing for the validation cohort, so it scored co-occurrence in that cohort across all 110 or so repertoires. It was suggested by the authors that the approach could potentially be generalized to other disease states and immunological phenotypes. Most TCR sequences were seen in very few donors, while some public TCRs were found in many individuals.

Note on this clone: Its antigen is currently not known. Qualities for individual bases were not recorded, and no much larger clone is one base off.

V is pared back by 0 bases and J by 7 bases, with 9 bases lying between the germline termini. The CDR3 contains 13 residues, cysteine and phenylalanine counted. Kept here is only the CDR3 DNA, which spans 39 bases and is read in frame from base 1. CDR1 and CDR2 are read off the germline V gene as SGHVS and FNYEAQ. Library prep was done by the immunoSEQ multiplex PCR assay. Processing in the source paper ran as follows. To diagnose cytomegalovirus status from the catalog of TCR beta chain sequences, a statistical classification framework was built. In TCRdb, the immuneACCESS table is reduced to in-frame sequences with V and J assigned. These tables do not hold every clone; where another copy was compared, an unresolved V gene accounts for under half, and the others remain unexplained. That table gives V, J and clone size, and the DNA gave D and trimming. The sample includes 110,000 or so clones, with about 85% observed a single time. The ten biggest clones cover about 4.2% of the sample.

Donors formed part of the validation cohort, which comprised 120 subjects and was distinct from the first cohort of under 850 subjects. Recombination linked TRBV7-6 to TRBJ2-5; the D gene cannot be named for sure. This TCR came from a man younger than 30 in good health and CMV-seropositive. Sequencing was carried out using PBMCs. In nucleotide form, the sequence is TGTGCCAGCAGCTTAGCGGAAAGAGGGACCCAGTACTTC. Translated, this gives CASSLAERGTQYF.